This is a list of T cell receptor beta chains from one sample in a study of cytomegalovirus exposure and HLA in healthy donors. Sequencing was performed with immunoSEQ multiplex PCR; in TCRdb, only in-frame clones are kept and a portion is missing. This sample has 200,000 to 250,000 clones, with about 84% found just once. Sequencing used PBMCs. The receptors derive from a human donor in good health. Each CDR3 is given with its conserved first and last residue. D genes are given only for firm matches. Clone size appears in some rows only: once, few, many, or a class for an expanded clone.

abundance	j_gene	d_gene	len	v_gene	CDR3aa	CDR3nt
NA	TRBJ2-7	NA	14	TRBV28	CASSLPGGHLEQYF	TGTGCCAGCAGTTTACCGGGGGGACACCTAGAGCAGTACTTC
NA	TRBJ1-2	NA	15	TRBV2	CASIKHEQGSGGYTF	TGTGCCAGCATCAAGCACGAACAGGGAAGCGGTGGCTACACCTTC
NA	TRBJ1-5	TRBD1	13	TRBV27	CASSGQGDQPQHF	TGTGCCAGCAGCGGACAGGGGGATCAGCCCCAGCATTTT
NA	TRBJ2-7	NA	15	TRBV9	CASSLRDWDGDEQYF	TGTGCCAGCAGCCTGCGGGACTGGGACGGGGACGAGCAGTACTTC
NA	TRBJ1-1	NA	13	TRBV7-9	CASSFTGNTEAFF	TGTGCCAGCAGCTTTACAGGGAACACTGAAGCTTTCTTT
NA	TRBJ1-3	TRBD1	14	TRBV19	CASTDRDSGNTIYF	TGTGCCAGTACGGACAGGGACTCTGGAAACACCATATATTTT
NA	TRBJ2-1	TRBD2	15	TRBV30	CAWSRAGGPFVEQFF	TGTGCCTGGAGTAGGGCGGGAGGGCCATTCGTCGAGCAGTTCTTC
NA	TRBJ1-1	NA	14	TRBV7-2	CASSLAVANTEAFF	TGTGCCAGCAGCTTAGCGGTAGCGAACACTGAAGCTTTCTTT
once	TRBJ2-3	TRBD2	16	TRBV4-2	CASSLGTSVSTDTQYF	TGTGCCAGCAGCCTCGGGACTAGCGTATCCACAGATACGCAGTATTTT
NA	TRBJ1-4	NA	13	TRBV6-5	CASSYSPGEKLFF	TGTGCCAGCAGTTATAGTCCCGGTGAAAAACTGTTTTTT
NA	TRBJ2-1	TRBD2	15	TRBV5-5	CASSKGLADYNEQFF	TGTGCCAGCAGCAAGGGGCTAGCGGACTACAATGAGCAGTTCTTC
NA	TRBJ2-3	TRBD2	15	TRBV2	CASCQLAGFTDTQYF	TGTGCCAGCTGCCAACTAGCGGGATTCACAGATACGCAGTATTTT
NA	TRBJ2-1	NA	15	TRBV27	CASSSRRELNNEQFF	TGTGCCAGCAGTTCGCGACGGGAGCTCAACAATGAGCAGTTCTTC
NA	TRBJ2-7	NA	15	TRBV7-9	CASSLQTGRTYEQYF	TGTGCCAGCAGCTTACAAACAGGAAGGACCTACGAGCAGTACTTC
NA	TRBJ1-2	NA	14	TRBV10-3	CAIKPGQANYGYTF	TGTGCCATCAAGCCGGGACAAGCAAACTATGGCTACACCTTC
NA	TRBJ2-7	NA	14	TRBV7-9	CASSLSTRSYEQYF	TGTGCCAGCAGCTTATCCACACGATCCTACGAGCAGTACTTC
NA	TRBJ2-2	TRBD1	16	TRBV28	CASSSGQGAGTGELFF	TGTGCCAGCAGTTCGGGACAGGGGGCTGGAACCGGGGAGCTGTTTTTT
NA	TRBJ2-1	TRBD2	13	TRBV10-2	CASRGSGSDEQFF	TGCGCCAGCAGAGGTAGCGGGAGTGATGAGCAGTTCTTC
NA	TRBJ2-1	NA	15	TRBV4-3	CASSPHRESYNEQFF	TGCGCCAGCAGCCCCCACAGGGAATCCTACAATGAGCAGTTCTTC
NA	TRBJ1-1	NA	13	TRBV10-3	CAISEPGATEAFF	TGTGCCATCAGTGAGCCAGGGGCCACTGAAGCTTTCTTT
NA	TRBJ2-7	TRBD1	15	TRBV6-1	CASTRGGTGSYEQYF	TGTGCCAGCACCCGTGGTGGGACAGGATCTTACGAGCAGTACTTC
NA	TRBJ2-5	TRBD2	15	TRBV5-1	CASSTGVAGVETQYF	TGCGCCAGCAGCACCGGGGTAGCGGGAGTAGAGACCCAGTACTTC
NA	TRBJ2-7	NA	14	TRBV28	CASIPEGLIYEQYF	TGTGCCAGCATCCCCGAGGGACTGATCTACGAGCAGTACTTC
NA	TRBJ2-7	TRBD1	15	TRBV9	CASSVNPGQGSEQYF	TGTGCCAGCAGCGTAAACCCCGGACAGGGCAGCGAGCAGTACTTC
NA	TRBJ2-7	NA	13	TRBV5-4	CASSPRGSYEQYF	TGTGCCAGCAGCCCTCGGGGCTCCTACGAGCAGTACTTC
NA	TRBJ1-1	NA	12	TRBV10-1	CASSEGEREAFF	TGCGCCAGCAGTGAGGGGGAGAGAGAAGCTTTCTTT
once	TRBJ2-7	TRBD2	16	TRBV5-1	CASSLGTSGYSYEQYF	TGCGCCAGCAGCTTGGGGACTAGCGGTTACTCCTACGAGCAGTACTTC
few	TRBJ2-7	NA	12	TRBV5-8	CASSSTGTGLRF	TGTGCCAGCAGCTCTACCGGGACGGGACTCCGATTC
NA	TRBJ2-3	TRBD2	18	TRBV7-3	CASSLTGWREGITDTQYF	TGTGCCAGCAGCTTAACCGGTTGGCGGGAGGGGATAACAGATACGCAGTATTTT
few	TRBJ1-1	NA	11	TRBV5-1	CASSLGIEAFF	TGCGCCAGCAGCCTCGGGATTGAAGCTTTCTTT
NA	TRBJ2-3	NA	15	TRBV2	CAITPVAMYTDTQYF	TGTGCCATAACCCCAGTAGCCATGTACACAGATACGCAGTATTTT
NA	TRBJ1-2	NA	16	TRBV7-6	CASSLIKGEGYYGYTF	TGTGCCAGCAGCTTAATTAAGGGAGAAGGTTACTATGGCTACACCTTC
NA	TRBJ2-7	NA	13	TRBV10-1	CASSDGGTYEQYF	TGCGCCAGCAGTGACGGAGGGACCTACGAGCAGTACTTC
NA	TRBJ2-3	TRBD1	17	TRBV18	CASSRVPGQGTTDTQYF	TGTGCCAGCTCACGTGTACCGGGACAGGGAACGACAGATACGCAGTATTTT
NA	TRBJ2-5	TRBD2	14	TRBV10-2	CASRGLAGEETQYF	TGCGCCAGTAGGGGACTAGCGGGAGAAGAGACCCAGTACTTC
NA	TRBJ1-1	NA	14	TRBV25-1	CASSVGGDISEAFF	TGTGCCAGCAGTGTCGGGGGGGACATCTCAGAAGCTTTCTTT
NA	TRBJ2-1	TRBD2	15	TRBV6-4	CASSVTSGSGNEQFF	TGTGCCAGCAGTGTGACTAGCGGGAGTGGAAATGAGCAGTTCTTC
few	TRBJ1-1	TRBD1	16	TRBV29-1	CSVQPAGTVMNTEAFF	TGCAGCGTTCAACCCGCCGGGACAGTTATGAACACTGAAGCTTTCTTT
NA	TRBJ2-7	NA	16	TRBV4-1	CASSQDEGLKVYEQYF	TGCGCCAGCAGCCAAGATGAGGGACTTAAAGTCTACGAGCAGTACTTC